The rows below give T cell receptor beta chains drawn from one sample of a study of blood T cell repertoires in COVID-19. TCRdb keeps only in-frame clones here, not all; method: immunoSEQ multiplex PCR. The sample lists hundreds of thousands of clones, around 91% seen once, with under 3% in the top ten. Input material: PBMCs or T cells enriched from blood (not recorded which). All receptors come from a young woman who had recovered from COVID-19. Each CDR3 is given with its conserved first and last residue. The order of the fields is D gene, V gene, J gene, CDR3 DNA, CDR3 protein. A D gene is named only where the DNA matches it firmly.

d_gene: NA
v_gene: TRBV28
j_gene: TRBJ1-4
CDR3nt: TGTGCCAGCAAGGGGGAAGGCCTCACTAATGAAAAACTGTTTTTT
CDR3aa: CASKGEGLTNEKLFF

d_gene: TRBD2
v_gene: TRBV14
j_gene: TRBJ2-3
CDR3nt: TGTGCCAGCAGCCAAGACACTAGCGGGACTAGCACAGATACGCAGTATTTT
CDR3aa: CASSQDTSGTSTDTQYF

d_gene: NA
v_gene: TRBV6-5
j_gene: TRBJ2-7
CDR3nt: TGTGCCGGCTCCGGAGGCCCAAGCGCCTACGAGCAGTACTTC
CDR3aa: CAGSGGPSAYEQYF

d_gene: NA
v_gene: TRBV4-2
j_gene: TRBJ2-7
CDR3nt: TGTGCCAGCAGCCAAGGGTTAACCGAGACAGTCGACGAGCAGTACTTC
CDR3aa: CASSQGLTETVDEQYF

d_gene: TRBD1
v_gene: TRBV11-2
j_gene: TRBJ1-4
CDR3nt: TGTGCCAGCAGCCGACCGGGACAGACTAATGAAAAACTGTTTTTT
CDR3aa: CASSRPGQTNEKLFF

d_gene: NA
v_gene: TRBV5-8
j_gene: TRBJ1-5
CDR3nt: TGTGCCAGCAGCGTGGGCAGTGACAATCAGCCCCAGCATTTT
CDR3aa: CASSVGSDNQPQHF

d_gene: TRBD1
v_gene: TRBV7-6
j_gene: TRBJ1-4
CDR3nt: TGTGCCAGCGGCCAGGGGGGTGAAAAACTGTTTTTT
CDR3aa: CASGQGGEKLFF

d_gene: NA
v_gene: TRBV10-3
j_gene: TRBJ1-1
CDR3nt: TGTGCCATCGGTTCCGGACAGAGGAACACTGAAGCTTTCTTT
CDR3aa: CAIGSGQRNTEAFF

d_gene: NA
v_gene: TRBV2
j_gene: TRBJ1-1
CDR3nt: TGTGCCGGCACCCGGGGGGAGGGTACTGAAGCTTTCTTT
CDR3aa: CAGTRGEGTEAFF

d_gene: NA
v_gene: TRBV7-3
j_gene: TRBJ2-3
CDR3nt: TGTGCCAGCAGCTTACTATCGGGGTCAGATACGCAGTATTTT
CDR3aa: CASSLLSGSDTQYF

d_gene: TRBD1
v_gene: TRBV14
j_gene: TRBJ1-2
CDR3nt: TGTGCCAGCAGCCGGGGGACAGGTGGATATGGCTACACCTTC
CDR3aa: CASSRGTGGYGYTF

d_gene: TRBD2
v_gene: TRBV5-6
j_gene: TRBJ2-2
CDR3nt: TGTGCCAGCAGCCTTCCGACTAGCGGGGGAACCGGGGAGCTGTTTTTT
CDR3aa: CASSLPTSGGTGELFF

d_gene: TRBD2
v_gene: TRBV7-3
j_gene: TRBJ2-3
CDR3nt: TGTGCCAGCAGCTTGGGACTAGCGGGGAGCACAGATACGCAGTATTTT
CDR3aa: CASSLGLAGSTDTQYF

d_gene: TRBD1
v_gene: TRBV25-1
j_gene: TRBJ1-1
CDR3nt: TGTGCCAGCAGGACAGGGATTGAAGCTTTCTTT
CDR3aa: CASRTGIEAFF

d_gene: NA
v_gene: TRBV5-1
j_gene: TRBJ1-1
CDR3nt: TGCGCCAGCAGCTTGGCCGGGGAGGCTGAAGCTTTCTTT
CDR3aa: CASSLAGEAEAFF

d_gene: TRBD2
v_gene: TRBV7-2
j_gene: TRBJ2-3
CDR3nt: TGTGCCAGCAGCTTAACGGCGGGGGGGCCCACAGATACGCAGTATTTT
CDR3aa: CASSLTAGGPTDTQYF

d_gene: TRBD2
v_gene: TRBV7-9
j_gene: TRBJ2-5
CDR3nt: TGTGCCAGCAGCCCCGGACTAGCGGGGAGGATAAGAGAGACCCAGTACTTC
CDR3aa: CASSPGLAGRIRETQYF

d_gene: NA
v_gene: TRBV12-3/TRBV12-4
j_gene: TRBJ2-7
CDR3nt: TGTGCCAGCAGGCGTGACAGCCTCTACGAGCAGTACTTC
CDR3aa: CASRRDSLYEQYF

d_gene: TRBD1
v_gene: TRBV11-1
j_gene: TRBJ1-1
CDR3nt: TGTGCCAGCAGCCTTAACAGGGGGGCGAACACTGAAGCTTTCTTT
CDR3aa: CASSLNRGANTEAFF

d_gene: NA
v_gene: TRBV27
j_gene: TRBJ2-7
CDR3nt: TGTGCCAGCAGTTTATTCCAAAATTACGAGCAGTACTTC
CDR3aa: CASSLFQNYEQYF

d_gene: NA
v_gene: TRBV7-2
j_gene: TRBJ2-2
CDR3nt: TGTGCCAGCAGCTTTACAGGAATATTTTTGAACACCGGGGAGCTGTTTTTT
CDR3aa: CASSFTGIFLNTGELFF

d_gene: NA
v_gene: TRBV15
j_gene: TRBJ1-1
CDR3nt: TGTGCCACCAGCAGAGATCGCAGAGGCACTGAAGCTTTCTTT
CDR3aa: CATSRDRRGTEAFF